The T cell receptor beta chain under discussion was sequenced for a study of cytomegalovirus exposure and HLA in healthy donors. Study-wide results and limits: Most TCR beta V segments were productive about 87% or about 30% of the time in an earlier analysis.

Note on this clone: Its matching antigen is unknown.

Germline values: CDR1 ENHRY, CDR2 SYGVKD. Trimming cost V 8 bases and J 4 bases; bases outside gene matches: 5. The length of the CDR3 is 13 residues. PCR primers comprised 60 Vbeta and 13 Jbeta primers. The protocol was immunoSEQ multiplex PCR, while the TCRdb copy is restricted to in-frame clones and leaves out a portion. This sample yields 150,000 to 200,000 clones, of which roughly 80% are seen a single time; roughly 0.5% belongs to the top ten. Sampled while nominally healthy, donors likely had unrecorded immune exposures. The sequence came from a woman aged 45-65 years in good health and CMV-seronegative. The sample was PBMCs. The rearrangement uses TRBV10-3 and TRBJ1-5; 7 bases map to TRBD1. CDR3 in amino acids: CAIGRQGNQPQHF. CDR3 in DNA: TGTGCCATCGGACGACAGGGAAATCAGCCCCAGCATTTT.